This T cell receptor beta chain originates from a study of OX40 agonist ivuxolimab in advanced cancers. Looking at the study overall: The costimulatory receptor OX40 (CD134) was targeted by ivuxolimab, a fully human IgG2 agonistic monoclonal antibody. The monotherapy dose-escalation portion (N ≈ 56 patients) of the phase I ivuxolimab trial is reported in the paper. Of the approximately 50 dose-escalation patients, hepatocellular carcinoma was present in around 20, melanoma in approximately 15, renal cell carcinoma in 9 and head and neck cancer in 9. Intravenous ivuxolimab was administered to patients every 2 weeks at six dose levels: 0.01, 0.1, 0.3, 1.5, 3 and 10 mg/kg. Partial responses were achieved by three dose-escalation patients, of whom one had hepatocellular carcinoma and two had cutaneous melanoma. Patients were allowed to have had prior anti-PD-1, anti-PD-L1 or anti-CTLA-4 therapy, and 40% of the dose-escalation patients had been treated with checkpoint inhibitors. A male proportion of 70% to 90% and a mean age of approximately 55 years, ranging from roughly 23 to 90, were recorded for the dose-escalation cohort. Peripheral TCRbeta sequencing was intended to test whether TCR sequence diversity was altered and clonal T-cell expansion was caused by ivuxolimab.

Results and caveats for the whole study, not just this receptor: At doses from 0.1 to 3.0 mg/kg, clonal expansion was seen in both CD4+ and CD8+ blood T cells between baseline and week 6. Low levels of normalized T-cell clonal expansion were also shown by some nonresponding patients. In partial responders in the 0.1-3.0 mg/kg groups, normalized peripheral clonal expansion was found to be among the lowest, especially among CD8+ T cells. After ivuxolimab, more expanded clones were found on average in CD8+ T cells than in CD4+ T cells. The antigen specificity of the clonally expanded peripheral T cells was not determined.

From the germline V gene (reference sequence), CDR1 is MNHEY and CDR2 is SMNVEV. Trimmed from V: 5 bases; trimmed from J: 2 bases; junction bases lacking a gene match: 13. The CDR3 holds 19 amino acids from the cysteine to the phenylalanine. The sequence is cut down to CDR3 DNA, 57 bases in frame from base 1. To sequence the TCRbeta CDR3 region, genomic DNA was isolated from the sorted cells. TCRbeta CDR3 regions were sequenced using the immunoSEQ Assay. Here the immuneACCESS table is served through TCRdb, limited to in-frame sequences with V and J called. Missing clones are a known gap in these copies; in checked studies unresolved V genes cover under half, and the rest lacks a known reason. Recorded for this sample are roughly 58,000 clones; more than 85% of them occurred a single time. The ten largest clones take up around 0.73% of the sample. The trial excluded patients who had a history of autoimmune disease or who were on systemic immunosuppression. Peripheral blood for TCR sequencing was drawn from every dose cohort at baseline, at cycle 4 day 1 and at cycle 7 day 1. The samples were drawn from a first-in-human, open-label, multicenter phase I dose-escalation trial of ivuxolimab. Adults with locally advanced or metastatic melanoma, renal cell, hepatocellular, or head and neck squamous cell carcinoma were enrolled in the trial. CD4+ and CD8+ T cells were sorted separately from peripheral blood before TCR sequencing.

Of note for this clone: What antigen it recognizes has not been identified. Within one base of it there is no much larger clone, and no base qualities were kept.

This TCR was recovered from an adult with an advanced solid tumor such as melanoma, head and neck, liver or kidney cancer. This specimen was CD4+ or CD8+ T cells sorted from blood, taken in a trial of the OX40 agonist ivuxolimab. The sequence links TRBV27 to TRBJ2-6; TRBD1 lines up with 9 middle nucleotides. The CDR3 here reads CASSTPPGQGTAGANVLTF. The nucleotide sequence is TGTGCCAGCAGTACACCTCCGGGACAGGGAACAGCTGGGGCCAACGTCCTGACTTTC.